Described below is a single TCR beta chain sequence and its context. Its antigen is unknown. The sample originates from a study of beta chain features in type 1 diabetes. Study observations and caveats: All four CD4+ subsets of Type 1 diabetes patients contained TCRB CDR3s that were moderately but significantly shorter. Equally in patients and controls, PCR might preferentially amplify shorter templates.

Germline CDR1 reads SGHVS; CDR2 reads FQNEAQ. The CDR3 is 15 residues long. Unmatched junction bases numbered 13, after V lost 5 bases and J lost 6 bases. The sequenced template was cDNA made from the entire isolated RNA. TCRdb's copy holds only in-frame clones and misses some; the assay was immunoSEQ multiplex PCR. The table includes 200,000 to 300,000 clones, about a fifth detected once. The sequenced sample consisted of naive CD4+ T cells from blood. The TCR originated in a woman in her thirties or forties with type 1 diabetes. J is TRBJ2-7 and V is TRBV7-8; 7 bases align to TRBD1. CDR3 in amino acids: CASSRPSTGIGEQYF. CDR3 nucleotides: TGTGCCAGCAGCCGACCGTCGACAGGGATCGGCGAGCAGTACTTC.